This T cell receptor (beta chain) was recorded in a study of low-dose radiotherapy and immunotherapy resistance in tumors. With TRAV- and TRBV-specific primers, first-strand cDNA was made, covering the alpha and beta chains. TCRs were amplified for approximately 21 PCR cycles with a constant-region primer and V-primer adapter. Using its own MiXCR run on the reads, TCRdb lists one record per CDR3 protein. Among about 100,000 distinct CDR3 sequences listed, around 20% were seen once. The CDR3 loop spans 12 amino acids. CDR1 and CDR2 from the germline V gene are SGHRS and YFSETQ. V was shortened by 6 bases and J by 10 bases, with 14 bases between the two germline ends. As for time point: after trial treatment. The treatment here: LDRT plus nivolumab, ipilimumab, low-dose cyclophosphamide and aspirin (RACIN trial). Details on this clonotype: A far larger clone differs by one base, so this is likely a read error.

The sequence derives from a male donor with prostate cancer. The chain couples TRBV5-1 to TRBJ2-1; no clear D. The sequencing here drew on PBMCs, taken after low-dose radiotherapy plus immunotherapy. The DNA for the CDR3 is TGCGCCAGCAACCCTTACTCCTACGAGCAGTTCTTC. It is translated as CASNPYSYEQFF.